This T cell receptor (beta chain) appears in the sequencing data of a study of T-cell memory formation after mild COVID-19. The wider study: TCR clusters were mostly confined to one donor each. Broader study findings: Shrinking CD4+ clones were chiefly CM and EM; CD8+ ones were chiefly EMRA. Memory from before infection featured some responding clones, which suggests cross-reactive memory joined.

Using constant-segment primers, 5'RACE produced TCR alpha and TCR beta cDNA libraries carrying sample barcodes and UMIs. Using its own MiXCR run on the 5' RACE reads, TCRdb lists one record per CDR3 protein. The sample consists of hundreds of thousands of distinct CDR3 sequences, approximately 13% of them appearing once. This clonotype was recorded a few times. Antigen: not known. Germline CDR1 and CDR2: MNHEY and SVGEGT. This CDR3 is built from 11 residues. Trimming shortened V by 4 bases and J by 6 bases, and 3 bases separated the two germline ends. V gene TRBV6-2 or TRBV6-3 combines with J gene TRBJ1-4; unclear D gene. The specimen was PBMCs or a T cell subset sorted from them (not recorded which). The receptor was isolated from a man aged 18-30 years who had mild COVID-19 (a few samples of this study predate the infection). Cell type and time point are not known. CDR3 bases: TGTGCCAGCAGTTTGGATGAAAAACTGTTTTTT. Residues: CASSLDEKLFF.